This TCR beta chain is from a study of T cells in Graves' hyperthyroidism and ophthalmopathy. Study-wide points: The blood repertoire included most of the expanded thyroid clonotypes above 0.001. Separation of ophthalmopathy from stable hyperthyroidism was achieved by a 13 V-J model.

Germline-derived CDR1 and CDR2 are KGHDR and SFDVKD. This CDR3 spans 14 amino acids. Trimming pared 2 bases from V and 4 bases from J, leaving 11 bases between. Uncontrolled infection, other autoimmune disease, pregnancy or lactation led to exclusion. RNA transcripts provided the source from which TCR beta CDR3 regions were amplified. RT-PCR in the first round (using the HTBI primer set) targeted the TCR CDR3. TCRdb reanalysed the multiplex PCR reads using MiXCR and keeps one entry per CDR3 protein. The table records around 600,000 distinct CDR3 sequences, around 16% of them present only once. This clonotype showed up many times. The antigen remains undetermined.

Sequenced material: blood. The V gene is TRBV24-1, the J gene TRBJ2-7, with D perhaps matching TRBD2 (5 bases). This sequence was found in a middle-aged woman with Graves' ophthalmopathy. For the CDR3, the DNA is TGTGCCACCAGTGATTCTAGGAGGACTTACGAGCAGTACTTC. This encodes CATSDSRRTYEQYF.